This paragraph covers one T cell receptor (beta chain) sequence. This clone was observed once. Its antigen target is currently unknown. Per-base quality was not reported, and no clone a single base away is much larger than it. The donors were healthy, HIV-negative adults with no recently reported acute infections or vaccinations. Every donor was a Caucasian adult living in Nashville, Tennessee, USA. CD4+ T cells were enriched through magnetic negative selection, after which naive cells were positively selected on CD45RA and the remaining negative fraction served as the memory subset. After blood collection by leukapheresis, PBMCs were isolated using Ficoll-Histopaque density gradient centrifugation and then cryopreserved in the vapor phase of liquid nitrogen. Analytical flow cytometry was used to check the purity and quantity of each magnetically sorted T cell population. Genomic DNA was isolated from every sorted fraction and measured by UV absorbance on a Nanodrop 2000c.

The CDR3 spans 16 residues, from the cysteine through the phenylalanine. The kept DNA is CDR3 alone, 48 bases in frame from the first base. Clipping removes 1 base from V and 7 bases from J, with 8 as the unmatched junction base count. CDR1 is given as LGHNA and CDR2 as YSLEER, both from the germline V gene. These data originate in a study of shared clonotypes between healthy human individuals (dated by TCRdb to 2019 to 2021). About the study as a whole: The cohort comprised two women and three men aged 18 to 49 years. Each donor's leukapheresis produced roughly between roughly 0.85 and 10 billion PBMCs. To estimate repertoire size and how much clonotype sharing occurs between individuals, the study deeply sequenced the blood TCR repertoires of roughly 5 healthy adults. Different laboratories and diverse techniques were used to prepare libraries and sequence TCR repertoires, to increase sequencing depth and limit assay-specific biases. For each donor, CD4 naive and CD4 memory were each given three plates, CD8 naive was given two plates, and CD8 memory was given one plate.

The full study reports these points: Across four donors, about 5% of naive CD4, roughly 3.4% of naive CD8, approximately 2.5% of memory CD4, and approximately 0.4% of memory CD8 clonotypes were shared. Even with the large sequencing depth, rarefaction of the sorted-subset datasets indicated that sequencing was incomplete. Clonotypes shared by all four sorted-subset donors showed higher generation probabilities than non-shared clonotypes. Pairwise subsampling led to the expectation that sequencing depth would affect the degree of clonotype sharing among donors. Larger estimated clonotype richness was generally found for naive subsets than for memory subsets. Only blood was sampled, and tissue TCR repertoires likely differ from those in blood. Because the study included only a small number of donors, the genetic and exposure-history diversity represented was limited.

Using the deep immunoSEQ assay, multiplex PCR amplified TCR CDR3 regions from genomic DNA. Extracted genomic DNA from each cell subset was spread evenly across all wells of several immunoSEQ 96-well plates, with each plate serving as a replicate. For sorted subsets, around 200 ng genomic DNA, equal to approximately 30,000 T cell genomes, was loaded into each replicate PCR. The purified libraries were quantified using a Qubit 3.0 fluorometer, sized with a Bioanalyzer 2100, and then quantified again using the KAPA Library Quantification kit. Every immunoSEQ 96-well plate was sequenced on a dedicated single-read 150-cycle Illumina NextSeq 550 flow cell. The authors processed their data as follows. The immunoSEQ output contained only junctional sequences without quality scores, so filtering could not match that applied to full-length reads. Sequences were annotated with PyIR, a Python wrapper for IgBLAST v1.9, using IMGT germline references to assign V/J genes and CDR3. Any read was removed if the V/J assignment was weak (E-value above 1e-6), the CDR3 was missing, or the read contained stop codons, out-of-frame junctions, or ambiguous translated residues. V3J clonotypes were defined as sequences sharing an identical inferred V gene, J gene, and CDR3 amino acid sequence. The percentage overlap between two repertoires was calculated by dividing the number of shared unique clonotypes by the size of the smaller repertoire. Three approaches were used to assess repertoire richness: RTK rarefaction, the Chao1 estimator, and Recon v2.1 estimates of unobserved clonotypes. Generation probabilities were computed with OLGA for all TCRbeta clonotypes obtained by the gDNA method from four donors. TCRdb holds this immuneACCESS table with in-frame rearrangements only. Some clones are missing; in checked studies, unresolved V genes explain under half, and the rest has no known cause. The V and J calls and clone size are taken from that table; D and trimming were inferred from the DNA. This sample gives about 1.5 million clones in total; around 97% of them show up just once. 0.95% to 1.5% of the sample rests with the top ten.

This sequence originates from a man aged 25 to 40 in good health. Here the chain combines TRBV4-3 and TRBJ2-2, and 8 junction bases match TRBD2. Material: naive CD4+ T cells sorted from blood. According to the study, the label for this sample's cell subset or site signals: CD45RA+ positively selected. The nucleotides are TGCGCCAGCAGCCAAGGACCAGCGGGAGTTTTCGGGGAGCTGTTTTTT. It specifies CASSQGPAGVFGELFF.